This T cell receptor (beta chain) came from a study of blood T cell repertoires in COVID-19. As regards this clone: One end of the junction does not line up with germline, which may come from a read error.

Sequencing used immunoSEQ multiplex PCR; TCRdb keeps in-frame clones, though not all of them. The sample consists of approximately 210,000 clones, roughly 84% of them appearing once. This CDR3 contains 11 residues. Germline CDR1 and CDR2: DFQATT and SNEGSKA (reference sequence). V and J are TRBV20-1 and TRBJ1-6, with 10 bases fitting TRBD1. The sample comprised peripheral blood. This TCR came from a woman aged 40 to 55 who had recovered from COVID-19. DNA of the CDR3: TGCAGTGCTAGAGATGGGGACAGGGGCTCCTTT. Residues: CSARDGDRGSF.